The table lists the clone carrying this TCR beta chain with many counts. Its specificity is unknown. These data belong to a study of blood T cells in healthy people across ages. Study outcomes and limitations: Aged donors had fewer naive CD4+ cells and lower diversity than long-lived donors.

Alongside a J-beta primer mix, a sample-barcoded 5' primer served in a second PCR lasting roughly 6 to 11 cycles. MiXCR was run by TCRdb on the 5' RACE reads, yielding one entry per CDR3 protein. Among hundreds of thousands of distinct CDR3 sequences listed, 29% were seen once. V gave up 5 bases and J gave up 8 bases; unmatched junction bases: 3. The germline gives CDR1 SGHTA, CDR2 FQGNSA. The CDR3 is 14 residues long. This sequence was found in a woman older than 75 in good health. Specimen: blood. V is TRBV7-2 and J is TRBJ2-3; TRBD2 agrees at 14 bases. In nucleotides, the CDR3 is TGTGCCAGCAGCCAGACTAGCGGGGGGGTTACGCAGTATTTT. Encoded protein: CASSQTSGGVTQYF.